One sample yielded the 17 T cell receptor beta chains listed below, sequenced in a study of radiation and T cells in renal cell carcinoma. Indicated time point: blood 4 weeks post-SBRT, at nephrectomy. Treatment reported: 15 Gy SBRT to primary tumor, nephrectomy 4 weeks later. The table came from immunoSEQ multiplex PCR; TCRdb's copy has only in-frame clones and leaves some out. The table shows 30,000 to 40,000 clones, with roughly 80% occurring only once. The sequencing used blood, collected from a patient whose treatment included radiotherapy and nephrectomy. Source of these receptors: a man in his 60s with renal cell carcinoma.

The chain links TRBV11-2 to TRBJ2-3; D tentatively fits TRBD1 or TRBD2 (6 bases each). The CDR3 covers 12 residues. Looked up from germline, CDR1 is SGHAT and CDR2 is FQNNGV. V dropped 8 bases and J dropped 6 bases, with 12 bases sitting between them. The CDR3 loop reads CASGLGGDTQYF. In DNA, the CDR3 is TGTGCCAGCGGGCTCGGGGGCGATACGCAGTATTTT.

The genes are TRBV13 and TRBJ2-3; D unresolved. The CDR3 length is 15 residues. Looked up from germline, CDR1 is PRHDT and CDR2 is FYEKMQ (reference sequence). V lost 0 bases and J lost 2, with 9 bases in between. CDR3 sequence reads: CASSLGRILTDTQYF. CDR3 coding DNA: TGTGCCAGCAGCTTAGGCCGAATTCTCACAGATACGCAGTATTTT.

The V gene is TRBV14, the J gene TRBJ2-7; TRBD2 matches at 7 bases. The J segment lost 5 bases and the V segment lost 5 bases, leaving 3 bases of the junction unmatched. The CDR3 covers 12 residues. CDR1 and CDR2 (germline): SGHDN, FVKESK. CDR3 sequence: CASSWTSNEQYF. The CDR3 bases are TGTGCCAGCAGCTGGACTAGTAACGAGCAGTACTTC.

V gene TRBV30 combines with J gene TRBJ2-3, with D uncertain. CDR3 length: 14 residues. The germline V gene has CDR1 GTSNPN and CDR2 SVGIG (reference sequence). V lost 2 bases and J 1 base, leaving 10 bases between the germline ends. CDR3 sequence reads: CAWSPHGGTDTQYF. In DNA form, the CDR3 reads TGTGCCTGGAGTCCCCATGGAGGCACAGATACGCAGTATTTT.

This sequence joins TRBV30 and TRBJ1-4; weak D call: TRBD1 (6 bases). This CDR3 is built from 15 residues. Trimming took off 0 bases at V and 8 bases at J, with 16 bases between the two ends. CDR1 GTSNPN and CDR2 SVGIG come from the germline V gene (reference sequence). The CDR3 DNA follows: TGTGCCTGGAGTGTCCCGGGTGGGACAAGCGAAAAACTGTTTTTT. It encodes CAWSVPGGTSEKLFF.

V gene TRBV7-2 combines with J gene TRBJ2-1, with 7 bases fitting TRBD2. The CDR3 covers 16 residues. J was trimmed by 6 bases and V by 7 bases; bases with no gene match: 15. Germline loops: CDR1 SGHTA, CDR2 FQGNSA. The DNA for the CDR3 is TGTGCCAGCAACCTTCAGAGCGGGAACGGTTTCAATGAGCAGTTCTTC. This codes for CASNLQSGNGFNEQFF.

This chain joins TRBV11-2 and TRBJ2-1; 10 bases map to TRBD2. Germline-derived CDR1 and CDR2 are SGHAT and FQNNGV. The V segment lost 6 bases and the J segment 4 bases; nucleotides outside the gene matches: 6. This CDR3 region has 15 residues. The DNA of the CDR3 is TGTGCCAGCAGAAGCCTAGCGGGAGAGTACAATGAGCAGTTCTTC. Amino acid sequence: CASRSLAGEYNEQFF.

The genes are TRBV11-3 and TRBJ2-2; D gene ambiguous. Germline loops: CDR1 SGHNT, CDR2 YENEEA. This CDR3 comprises 13 residues. V lost 5 bases, J lost 3 bases, and 7 bases lay in between. The CDR3 spells CASSPSYTGELFF. CDR3 nucleotides: TGTGCCAGCAGCCCCTCCTACACCGGGGAGCTGTTTTTT.

In its sample, this clone was seen once. The chain couples TRBV29-1 to TRBJ2-3; 9 nucleotides match TRBD2. V was pared by 6 bases and J by 8 bases, with 6 bases of the junction left unmatched. Germline assignment: CDR1 SQVTM and CDR2 ANQGSEA. This CDR3 contains 12 residues. The DNA for the CDR3 is TGCAGCGTCCAGCGGGAGGTATCTACGCAGTATTTT. It codes for CSVQREVSTQYF.

This chain links TRBV28 with TRBJ1-4; TRBD1 might be the D (6 bases). The CDR3 has 16 amino acids. V was pared by 3 bases and J by 0 bases, with 11 bases between. From germline, CDR1 is MDHEN and CDR2 SYDVKM. This CDR3 reads CASSFGDTATNEKLFF. The DNA of the CDR3 is TGTGCCAGCAGTTTTGGGGACACTGCAACTAATGAAAAACTGTTTTTT. Looking up the rest from reference TRBV28 and TRBJ1-4 gives the full variable domain: DVKVTQSSRYLVKRTGEKVFLECVQDMDHENMFWYRQDPGLGLRLIYFSYDVKMKEKGDIPEGYSVSREKKERFSLILESASTNQTSMYLCASSFGDTATNEKLFFGSGTQLSVL.

This clone occurred a few times. The V call is TRBV6-5, the J call TRBJ2-7; no clear D gene. The germline gives CDR1 MNHEY, CDR2 SVGAGI. The CDR3 is made up of 13 amino acids. Trimming took off 0 bases at V and 4 bases at J, with 7 bases between the two ends. This CDR3 is CASSYSIGYEQYF. CDR3 DNA: TGTGCCAGCAGTTACTCGATTGGTTACGAGCAGTACTTC.

The rearrangement joins TRBV6-4 to TRBJ2-1; D is uncertain. Trimming shortened V by 6 bases and J by 0 bases, and 9 bases separated the two germline ends. The CDR3 has 14 amino acids. Germline lookup yields CDR1 MRHNA and CDR2 SNTAGT. CDR3 coding DNA: TGTGCCAGCAGCACAACCCACTCCTACAATGAGCAGTTCTTC. This encodes CASSTTHSYNEQFF.

The chain uses TRBV7-2 and TRBJ2-7; D tentatively reads TRBD1 or TRBD2 (5 bases each). CDR1 is SGHTA, CDR2 FQGNSA, per germline. Between the trimmed V and J ends, which lost 1 base and 2 bases, there was a span of 12 bases. This CDR3 is built from 15 residues. The CDR3 sequence is CASSLGQGRTYEQYF. The DNA for the CDR3 is TGTGCCAGCAGCTTAGGTCAGGGACGGACCTACGAGCAGTACTTC.

The chain combines TRBV5-1 with TRBJ2-4; D may correspond to TRBD1 or TRBD2 (5 bases each). Germline V lookup: CDR1 SGHRS, CDR2 YFSETQ. This CDR3 region has 14 residues. Trimming shortened V by 2 bases and J by 8 bases, and 14 bases separated the two germline ends. This CDR3 reads CASSFSGPSDIQYF. Written as DNA, the CDR3 is TGCGCCAGCAGCTTCTCGGGGCCGAGTGACATTCAGTACTTC.

The V call is TRBV5-1, the J call TRBJ2-2; possibly TRBD2 for D (6 bases). The germline gives CDR1 SGHRS, CDR2 YFSETQ. V lost 3 bases, J lost 3 bases, and 15 bases lay in between. The CDR3 is 16 residues long. CDR3 residues: CASSSPTRKDTGELFF. As DNA, the CDR3 is TGCGCCAGCAGCTCTCCGACTAGGAAGGACACCGGGGAGCTGTTTTTT.

This chain joins TRBV19 and TRBJ2-1; no definite D call. Trimming stripped 5 bases from V and 3 bases from J, with 8 bases between. This CDR3 region has 13 residues. Per germline, CDR1 LNHDA and CDR2 SQIVND (reference sequence). This chain's CDR3 is CASSVRNYNEQFF. DNA of the CDR3: TGTGCCAGTAGTGTGAGAAACTACAATGAGCAGTTCTTC.

The chain's CDR3 is CASSRVLWTGELFF. CDR3 DNA: TGTGCCAGCAGCAGGGTCCTTTGGACCGGGGAGCTGTTTTTT. V gene TRBV7-9 combines with J gene TRBJ2-2; D gene unclear. V lost 5 bases to trimming and J lost 5 bases, with 12 bases between them. This CDR3 has 14 residues. CDR1 and CDR2 (germline): SEHNR, FQNEAQ (reference sequence).